This T cell receptor (beta chain) appears in the sequencing data of a study of tumor-infiltrating lymphocytes in localized non-small cell lung cancer. With respect to this clone: Its antigen remains unknown.

Sequencing was performed with immunoSEQ multiplex PCR; in TCRdb, only in-frame clones are kept and a portion is missing. The sample contains about 21,000 clones, approximately 80% of which appear only once. The CDR3 length is 16 residues. Germline CDR1 is SGHVS and CDR2 is FQNEAQ. Trimming removed 1 base at V and 0 bases at J, with 10 bases between. Study-wide points: Immunotypes IM1 and IM2 had similar TCR-derived T-cell fractions. Technical variation could not be separated from intratumor heterogeneity here.

Sequencing input: lung tumor tissue. This receptor was obtained from a human donor with non-small cell lung cancer. V gene TRBV7-8 combines with J gene TRBJ1-5; D might be TRBD1 (5 bases). The CDR3 DNA is TGTGCCAGCAGCTTAGTTGTAGGGGATAGCAATCAGCCCCAGCATTTT. Translating gives CASSLVVGDSNQPQHF.